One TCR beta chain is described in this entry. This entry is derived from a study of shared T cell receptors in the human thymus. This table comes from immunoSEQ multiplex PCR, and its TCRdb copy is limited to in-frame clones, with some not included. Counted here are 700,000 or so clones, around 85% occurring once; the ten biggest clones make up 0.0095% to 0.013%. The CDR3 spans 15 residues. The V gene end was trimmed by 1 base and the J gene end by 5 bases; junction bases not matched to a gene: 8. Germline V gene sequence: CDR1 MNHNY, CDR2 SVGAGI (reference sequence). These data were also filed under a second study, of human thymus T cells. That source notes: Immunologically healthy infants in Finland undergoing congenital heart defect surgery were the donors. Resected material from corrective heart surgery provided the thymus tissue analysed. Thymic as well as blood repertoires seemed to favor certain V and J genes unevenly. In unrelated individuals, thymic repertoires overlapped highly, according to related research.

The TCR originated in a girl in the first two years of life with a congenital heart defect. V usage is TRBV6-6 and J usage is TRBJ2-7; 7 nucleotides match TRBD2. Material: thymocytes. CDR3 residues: CASSYYRGDSDEQYF. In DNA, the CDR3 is TGTGCCAGCAGTTACTATCGGGGGGATTCTGACGAGCAGTACTTC.